These 4 T cell receptor beta chains came from one sample sequenced in a study of brain metastases from non-small cell lung cancer. Only in-frame clones appear in the TCRdb table, and some are missing; sequencing was by immunoSEQ multiplex PCR. The sample has approximately 2,600 clones, roughly 90% seen once; the top ten hold around 4.1%. Sequencing was performed on primary lung tumor tissue. The receptors stem from a donor aged 40 or over with non-small cell lung cancer.

V gene TRBV10-2 combines with J gene TRBJ2-1; no firm D call. Germline lookup yields CDR1 WSHSY and CDR2 SAAADI. The CDR3 runs 14 residues. V was clipped by 0 bases and J by 4 bases, with 7 bases between them. CDR3 loop: CASSESRCYNEQFF. As DNA, the CDR3 is TGCGCCAGCAGTGAGTCGAGATGTTACAATGAGCAGTTCTTC.

A remark on this clone: One end of the junction fails to match germline, which may point to a read error. The V and J genes are TRBV7-9 and TRBJ1-6; D is unresolved. This CDR3 region has 15 residues. Germline CDR1 SEHNR, CDR2 FQNEAQ (reference sequence). DNA for the CDR3: TGTGCCAGCAGCTATACAAGCCCTGATAATTCACCCCTTCACTTT. Residues: CASSYTSPDNSPLHF.

This sequence joins TRBV5-1 and TRBJ1-2, with D uncertain. The CDR3 runs to 14 residues. Germline V CDR1 and CDR2: SGHRS, YFSETQ. Trimming pared 4 bases from V and 5 bases from J, leaving 15 bases between. The CDR3 spells CASSPPGGQYGYTF. The CDR3 DNA is TGCGCCAGCAGCCCCCCTGGTGGGCAGTATGGCTACACCTTC.

The V and J genes are TRBV5-5 and TRBJ1-6, with D perhaps TRBD1 (6 bases). The V gene lost 2 bases and the J gene lost 4 bases, with 7 bases spanning the gap. The germline V gene has CDR1 SGHKS and CDR2 YYEKEE (reference sequence). The CDR3 runs 14 residues. CDR3 bases: TGTGCCAGCAGCTTAGGACAGTATAATTCACCCCTCCACTTT. This gives the protein CASSLGQYNSPLHF.